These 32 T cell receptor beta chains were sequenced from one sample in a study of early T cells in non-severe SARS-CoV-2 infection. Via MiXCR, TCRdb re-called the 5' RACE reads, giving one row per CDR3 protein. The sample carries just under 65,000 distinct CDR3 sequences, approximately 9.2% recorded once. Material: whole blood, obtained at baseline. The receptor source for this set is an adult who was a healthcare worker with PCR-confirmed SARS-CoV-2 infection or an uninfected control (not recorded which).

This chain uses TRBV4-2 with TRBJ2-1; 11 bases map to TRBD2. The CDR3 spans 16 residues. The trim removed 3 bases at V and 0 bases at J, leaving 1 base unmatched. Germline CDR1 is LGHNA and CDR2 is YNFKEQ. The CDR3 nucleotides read TGTGCCAGCAGCCATACTAGCGGGAGCTCCTACAATGAGCAGTTCTTC. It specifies CASSHTSGSSYNEQFF.

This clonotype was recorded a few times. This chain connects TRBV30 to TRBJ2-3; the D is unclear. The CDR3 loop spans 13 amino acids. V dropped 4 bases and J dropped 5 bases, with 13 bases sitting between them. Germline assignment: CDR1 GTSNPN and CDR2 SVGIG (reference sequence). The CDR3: CAWTGPGRDTQYF. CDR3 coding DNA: TGTGCCTGGACCGGACCTGGTAGAGATACGCAGTATTTT.

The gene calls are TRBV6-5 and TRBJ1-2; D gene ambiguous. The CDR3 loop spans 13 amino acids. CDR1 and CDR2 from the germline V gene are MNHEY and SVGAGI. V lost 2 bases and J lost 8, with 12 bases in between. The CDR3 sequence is CASSYDRMVGYTF. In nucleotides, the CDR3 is TGTGCCAGCAGTTACGATAGAATGGTCGGCTACACCTTC.

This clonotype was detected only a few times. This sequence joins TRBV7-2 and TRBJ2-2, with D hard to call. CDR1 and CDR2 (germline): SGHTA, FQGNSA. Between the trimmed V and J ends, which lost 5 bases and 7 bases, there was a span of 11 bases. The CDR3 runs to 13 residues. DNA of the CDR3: TGTGCCAGCAGCACCAACCAGTACGGGGAGCTGTTTTTT. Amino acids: CASSTNQYGELFF.

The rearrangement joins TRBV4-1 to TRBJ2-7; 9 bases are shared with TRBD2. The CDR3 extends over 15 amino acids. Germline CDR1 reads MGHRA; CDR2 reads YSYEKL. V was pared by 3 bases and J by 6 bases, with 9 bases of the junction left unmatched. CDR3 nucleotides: TGCGCCAGCAGCCATCCCGGGACTAGCAGTTCCGAGCAGTACTTC. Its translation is CASSHPGTSSSEQYF.

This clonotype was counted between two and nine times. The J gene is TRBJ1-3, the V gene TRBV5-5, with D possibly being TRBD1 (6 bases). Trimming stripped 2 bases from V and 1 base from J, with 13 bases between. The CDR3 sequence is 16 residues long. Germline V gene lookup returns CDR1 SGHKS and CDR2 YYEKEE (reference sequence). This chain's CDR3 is CASSLGQSRSGNTIYF. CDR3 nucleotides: TGTGCCAGCAGCTTAGGACAGAGCCGTTCTGGAAACACCATATATTTT.

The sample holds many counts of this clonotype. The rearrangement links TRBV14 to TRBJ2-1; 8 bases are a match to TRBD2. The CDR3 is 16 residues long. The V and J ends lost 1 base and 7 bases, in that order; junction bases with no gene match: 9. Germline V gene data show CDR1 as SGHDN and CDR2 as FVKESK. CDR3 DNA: TGTGCCAGCAGCCAAGTGAGCGGGGGTTTCGGGAATGAGCAGTTCTTC. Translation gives CASSQVSGGFGNEQFF. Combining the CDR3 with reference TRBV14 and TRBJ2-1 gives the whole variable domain EAGVTQFPSHSVIEKGQTVTLRCDPISGHDNLYWYRRVMGKEIKFLLHFVKESKQDESGMPNNRFLAERTGGTYSTLKVQPAELEDSGVYFCASSQVSGGFGNEQFFGPGTRLTVL.

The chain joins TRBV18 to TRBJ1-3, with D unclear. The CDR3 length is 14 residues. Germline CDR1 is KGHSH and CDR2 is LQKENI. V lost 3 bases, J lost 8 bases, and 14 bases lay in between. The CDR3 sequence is CASSPLQDSDTIYF. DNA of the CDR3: TGTGCCAGCTCACCGTTGCAGGATTCGGACACCATATATTTT.

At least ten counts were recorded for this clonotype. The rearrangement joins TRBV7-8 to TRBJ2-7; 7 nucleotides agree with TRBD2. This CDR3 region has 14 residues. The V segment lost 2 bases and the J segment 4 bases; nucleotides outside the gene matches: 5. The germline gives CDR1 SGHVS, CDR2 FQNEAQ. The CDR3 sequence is CASSLRWREYEQYF. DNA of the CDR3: TGTGCCAGCAGCTTAAGGTGGCGGGAGTACGAGCAGTACTTC.

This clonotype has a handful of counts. The CDR3 coding sequence is TGCAGCGGGACGGGTACAGCTCTGCACTACAATGAGCAGTTCTTC. Protein: CSGTGTALHYNEQFF. This chain uses TRBV29-1 with TRBJ2-1; D gene uncertain. V lost 7 bases and J lost 3, with 19 bases in between. This CDR3 is 15 amino acids long. CDR1 is SQVTM, CDR2 ANQGSEA, per germline.

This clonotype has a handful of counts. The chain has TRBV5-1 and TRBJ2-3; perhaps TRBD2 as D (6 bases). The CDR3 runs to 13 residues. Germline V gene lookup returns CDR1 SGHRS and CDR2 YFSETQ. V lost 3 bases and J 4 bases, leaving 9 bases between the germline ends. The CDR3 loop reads CASSSEGPDTQYF. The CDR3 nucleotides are TGCGCCAGCAGCTCGGAGGGGCCAGATACGCAGTATTTT.

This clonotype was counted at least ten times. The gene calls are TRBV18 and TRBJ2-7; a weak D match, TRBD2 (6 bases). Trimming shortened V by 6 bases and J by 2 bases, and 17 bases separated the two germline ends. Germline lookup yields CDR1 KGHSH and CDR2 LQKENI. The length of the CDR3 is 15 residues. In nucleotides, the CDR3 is TGTGCCAGCTCGTATCCCGGGACTCAGCCCTACGAGCAGTACTTC. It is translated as CASSYPGTQPYEQYF.

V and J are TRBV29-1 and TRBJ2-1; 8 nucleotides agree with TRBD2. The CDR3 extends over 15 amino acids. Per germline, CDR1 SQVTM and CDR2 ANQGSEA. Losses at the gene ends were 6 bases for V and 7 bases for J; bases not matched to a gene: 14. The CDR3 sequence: CSVPGAAGASNEQFF. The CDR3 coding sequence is TGCAGCGTGCCGGGGGCAGCGGGAGCATCTAATGAGCAGTTCTTC.

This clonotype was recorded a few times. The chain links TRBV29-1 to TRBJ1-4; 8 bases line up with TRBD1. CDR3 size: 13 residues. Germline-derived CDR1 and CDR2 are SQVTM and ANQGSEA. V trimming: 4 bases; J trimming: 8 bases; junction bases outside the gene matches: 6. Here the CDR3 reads CSVGTGGKEKLFF. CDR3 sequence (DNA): TGCAGCGTTGGAACAGGGGGAAAGGAAAAACTGTTTTTT.

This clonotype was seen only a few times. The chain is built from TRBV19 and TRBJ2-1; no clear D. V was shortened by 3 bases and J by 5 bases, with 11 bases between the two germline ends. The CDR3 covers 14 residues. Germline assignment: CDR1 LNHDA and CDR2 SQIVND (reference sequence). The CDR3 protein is CASSMRGLHNEQFF. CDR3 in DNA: TGTGCCAGTAGTATGCGAGGTCTCCACAATGAGCAGTTCTTC.

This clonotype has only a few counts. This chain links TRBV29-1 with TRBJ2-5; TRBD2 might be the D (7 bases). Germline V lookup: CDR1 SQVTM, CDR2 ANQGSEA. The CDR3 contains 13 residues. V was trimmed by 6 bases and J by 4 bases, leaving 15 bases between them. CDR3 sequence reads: CSVARGAPETQYF. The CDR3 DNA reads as TGCAGCGTGGCCCGGGGGGCTCCAGAGACCCAGTACTTC.

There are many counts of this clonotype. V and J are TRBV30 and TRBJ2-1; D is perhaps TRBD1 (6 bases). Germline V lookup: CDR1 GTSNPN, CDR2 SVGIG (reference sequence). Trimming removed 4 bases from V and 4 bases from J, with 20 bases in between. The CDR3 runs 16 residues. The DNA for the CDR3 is TGTGCCTGGAACCCACGGCCGGGACACCAGTACAATGAGCAGTTCTTC. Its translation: CAWNPRPGHQYNEQFF.

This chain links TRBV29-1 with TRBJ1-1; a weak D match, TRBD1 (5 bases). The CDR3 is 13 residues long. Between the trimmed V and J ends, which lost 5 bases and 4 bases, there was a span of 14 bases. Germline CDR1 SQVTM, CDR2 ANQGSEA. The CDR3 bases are TGCAGCGTTAGGCTAAGGGGCAGCACTGAAGCTTTCTTT. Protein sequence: CSVRLRGSTEAFF.

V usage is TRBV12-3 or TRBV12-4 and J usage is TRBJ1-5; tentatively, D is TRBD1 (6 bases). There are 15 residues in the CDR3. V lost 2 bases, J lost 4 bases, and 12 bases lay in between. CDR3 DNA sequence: TGTGCCAGCAGTTTACGGGGGGCCTTAAATCAGCCCCAGCATTTT. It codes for CASSLRGALNQPQHF.

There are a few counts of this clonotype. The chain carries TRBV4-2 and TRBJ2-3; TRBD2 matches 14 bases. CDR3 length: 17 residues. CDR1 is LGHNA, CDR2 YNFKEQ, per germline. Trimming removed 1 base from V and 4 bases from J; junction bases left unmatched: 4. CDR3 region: CASSQGGLAGGADTQYF. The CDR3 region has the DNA TGTGCCAGCAGCCAAGGCGGACTAGCGGGAGGTGCAGATACGCAGTATTTT.

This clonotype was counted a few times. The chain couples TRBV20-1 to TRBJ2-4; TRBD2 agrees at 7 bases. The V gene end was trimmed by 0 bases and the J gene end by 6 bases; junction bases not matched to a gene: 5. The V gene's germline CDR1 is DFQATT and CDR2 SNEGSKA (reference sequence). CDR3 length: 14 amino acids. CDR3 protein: CSARESGGRNIQYF. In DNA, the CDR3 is TGCAGTGCTAGAGAATCGGGGGGAAGAAACATTCAGTACTTC.

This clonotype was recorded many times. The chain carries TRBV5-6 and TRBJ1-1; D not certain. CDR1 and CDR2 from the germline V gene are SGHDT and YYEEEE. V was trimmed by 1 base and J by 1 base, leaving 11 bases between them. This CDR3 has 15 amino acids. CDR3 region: CASSLIRFTNTEAFF. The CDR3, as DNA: TGTGCCAGCAGCTTGATACGGTTCACGAACACTGAAGCTTTCTTT.

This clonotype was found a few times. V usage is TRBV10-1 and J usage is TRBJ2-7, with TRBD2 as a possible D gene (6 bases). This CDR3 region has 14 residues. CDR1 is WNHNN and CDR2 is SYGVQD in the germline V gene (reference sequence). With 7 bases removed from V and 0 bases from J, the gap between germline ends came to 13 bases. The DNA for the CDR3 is TGCGCCAGCATAAGCGGGCTTAGCTCCTACGAGCAGTACTTC. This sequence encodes CASISGLSSYEQYF.

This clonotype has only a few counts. In DNA, the CDR3 is TGTGCCAGCAGTTCCCCCGGGGGGTCTAGCGGAACCCTATCCTACGAGCAGTACTTC. Protein product: CASSSPGGSSGTLSYEQYF. The V gene is TRBV27, the J gene TRBJ2-7, with 7 bases aligning to TRBD2. Germline CDR1 MNHEY, CDR2 SMNVEV (reference sequence). This CDR3 has 19 amino acids. V was clipped by 4 bases and J by 1 base; unmatched bases: 19.

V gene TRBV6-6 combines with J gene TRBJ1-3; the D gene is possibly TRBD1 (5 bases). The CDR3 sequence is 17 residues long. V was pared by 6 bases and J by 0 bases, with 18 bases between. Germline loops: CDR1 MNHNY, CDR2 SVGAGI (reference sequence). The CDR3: CASREGGGTLSGNTIYF. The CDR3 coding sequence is TGTGCCAGCAGGGAAGGTGGGGGAACCCTCTCTGGAAACACCATATATTTT.

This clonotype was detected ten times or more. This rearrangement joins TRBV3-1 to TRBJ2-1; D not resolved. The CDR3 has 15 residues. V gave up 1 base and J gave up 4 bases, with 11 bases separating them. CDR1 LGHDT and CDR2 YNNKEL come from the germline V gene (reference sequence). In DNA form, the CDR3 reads TGTGCCAGCAGCCAAGGGGCGGAGAAATACAATGAGCAGTTCTTC. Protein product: CASSQGAEKYNEQFF.

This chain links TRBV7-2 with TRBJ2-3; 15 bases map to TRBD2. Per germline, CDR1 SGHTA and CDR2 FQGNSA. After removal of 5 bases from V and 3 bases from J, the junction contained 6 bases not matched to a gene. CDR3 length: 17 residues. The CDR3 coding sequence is TGTGCCAGCAGCCCGGGACTAGCGGGAGGTTGGACAGATACGCAGTATTTT. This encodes CASSPGLAGGWTDTQYF.

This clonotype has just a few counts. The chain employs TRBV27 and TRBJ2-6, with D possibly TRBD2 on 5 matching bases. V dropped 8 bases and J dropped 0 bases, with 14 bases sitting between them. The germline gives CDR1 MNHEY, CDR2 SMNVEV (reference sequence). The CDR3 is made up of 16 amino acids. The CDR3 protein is CASRGGPPSGANVLTF. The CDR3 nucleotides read TGTGCCAGCCGCGGAGGACCCCCCTCTGGGGCCAACGTCCTGACTTTC.

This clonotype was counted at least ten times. CDR3: CASSEGGTSGTYEQYF. The CDR3 nucleotides read TGTGCCAGCAGCGAGGGGGGGACTAGCGGGACCTACGAGCAGTACTTC. The genes are TRBV9 and TRBJ2-7; TRBD2 aligns across 13 bases. V lost 3 bases to trimming and J lost 2 bases; unmatched junction nucleotides: 5. CDR3 length: 16 amino acids. The germline V gene has CDR1 SGDLS and CDR2 YYNGEE.

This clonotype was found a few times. Here the CDR3 reads CSTYGGSYNEQFF. DNA of the CDR3: TGCAGCACATATGGGGGATCCTACAATGAGCAGTTCTTC. The J gene is TRBJ2-1, the V gene TRBV29-1; tentatively, D is TRBD1 or TRBD2 (5 bases each). In germline, CDR1 is SQVTM, CDR2 ANQGSEA. The CDR3 runs to 13 residues. V lost 8 bases and J lost 1, with 12 bases in between.

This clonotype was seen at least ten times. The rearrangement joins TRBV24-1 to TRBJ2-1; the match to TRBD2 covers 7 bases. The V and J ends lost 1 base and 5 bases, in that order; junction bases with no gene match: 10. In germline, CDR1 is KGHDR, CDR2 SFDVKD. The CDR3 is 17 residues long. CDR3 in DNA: TGTGCCACCAGTGATTTAAGAGCGGGACCAACCAACAATGAGCAGTTCTTC. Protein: CATSDLRAGPTNNEQFF.

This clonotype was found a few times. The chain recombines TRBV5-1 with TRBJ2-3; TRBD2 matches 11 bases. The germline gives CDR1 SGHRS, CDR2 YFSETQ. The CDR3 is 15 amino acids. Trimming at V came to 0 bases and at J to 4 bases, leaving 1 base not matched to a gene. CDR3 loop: CASSLASGRPDTQYF. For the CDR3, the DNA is TGCGCCAGCAGCTTGGCTAGCGGGAGGCCAGATACGCAGTATTTT. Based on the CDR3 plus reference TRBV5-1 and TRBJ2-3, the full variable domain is KAGVTQTPRYLIKTRGQQVTLSCSPISGHRSVSWYQQTPGQGLQFLFEYFSETQRNKGNFPGRFSGRQFSNSRSEMNVSTLELGDSALYLCASSLASGRPDTQYFGPGTRLTVL.